This entry describes one T cell receptor (beta chain). Its matching antigen is unknown. 13 Jbeta primers and 60 Vbeta primers were used for the PCR. Sequencing used immunoSEQ multiplex PCR; TCRdb keeps in-frame clones, though not all of them. The sample lists 120,000 or so clones; about 83% were seen once. Per the germline V gene, CDR1 is SGDLS and CDR2 is YYNGEE. V shed 0 bases and J 1 base; nucleotides not matched to a gene: 8. The CDR3 sequence is 18 residues long. The record originates from a study of cytomegalovirus exposure and HLA in healthy donors. Study-wide points: Most of the CMV-associated TCR beta chains (in a later analysis) appeared to be HLA-restricted. In vitro confirmation showed three CMV-associated chains to be CMV antigen specific.

What was sequenced was PBMCs. The receptor was isolated from a woman between 40 and 50 years old in good health and CMV-seropositive. V usage is TRBV9 and J usage is TRBJ2-2; 8 positions match TRBD1. DNA for the CDR3: TGTGCCAGCAGCGTAGCGGTCCCCGGGACAGGGAACACCGGGGAGCTGTTTTTT. Amino acid sequence: CASSVAVPGTGNTGELFF.